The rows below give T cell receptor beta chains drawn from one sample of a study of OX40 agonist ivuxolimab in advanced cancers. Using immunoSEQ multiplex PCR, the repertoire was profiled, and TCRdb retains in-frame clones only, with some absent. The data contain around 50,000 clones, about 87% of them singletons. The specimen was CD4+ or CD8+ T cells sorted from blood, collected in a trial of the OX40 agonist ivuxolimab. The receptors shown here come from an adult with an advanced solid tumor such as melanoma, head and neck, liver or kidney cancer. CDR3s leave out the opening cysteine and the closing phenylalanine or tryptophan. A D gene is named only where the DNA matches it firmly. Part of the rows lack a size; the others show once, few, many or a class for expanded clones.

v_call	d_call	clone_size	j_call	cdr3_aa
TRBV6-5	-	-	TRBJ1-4	ASSYSGSADEKLF
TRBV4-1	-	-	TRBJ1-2	ASSQEGQRIYGYT
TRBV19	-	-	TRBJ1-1	ARTPQGIGTEAF
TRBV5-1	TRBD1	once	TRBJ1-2	ASSLTGEGYT
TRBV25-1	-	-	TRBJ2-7	ASGGNEQY
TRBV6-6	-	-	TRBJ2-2	ASRGGATGELF
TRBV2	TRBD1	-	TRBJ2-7	ASSSDVGDRGYEQY
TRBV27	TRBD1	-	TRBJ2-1	ASSSTGQGISYNEQF
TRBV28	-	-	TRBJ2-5	ASGPREQY
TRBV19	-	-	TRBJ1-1	ASRRDTEAF
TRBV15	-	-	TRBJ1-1	ATSRVTGDTEAF
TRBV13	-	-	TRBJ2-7	ASSLQYEQY
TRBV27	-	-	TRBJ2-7	ASSFSSMGYEQY
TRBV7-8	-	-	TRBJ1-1	ASSSGVNTEAF
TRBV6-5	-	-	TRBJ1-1	ASSYGGTEAF
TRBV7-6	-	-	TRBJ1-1	ASSLEGNMNTEAF
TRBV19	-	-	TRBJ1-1	ASSIQGTGNTEAF
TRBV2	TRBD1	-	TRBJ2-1	ASSWDSYNEQF
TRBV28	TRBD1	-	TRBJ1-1	ASRATGGMNTEAF
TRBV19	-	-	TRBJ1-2	ATVPKYGRANYGYT
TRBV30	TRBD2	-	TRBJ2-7	AWSNSGGASYEQY
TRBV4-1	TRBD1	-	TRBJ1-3	ASRFDDRGAGNTIY
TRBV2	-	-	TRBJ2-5	ASSVMEETQY
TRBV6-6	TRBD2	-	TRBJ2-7	ASSYSISGGGEQY
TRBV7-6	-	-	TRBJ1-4	ASSLAESNEKLF
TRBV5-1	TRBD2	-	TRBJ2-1	ASSLVASGGYNEQF